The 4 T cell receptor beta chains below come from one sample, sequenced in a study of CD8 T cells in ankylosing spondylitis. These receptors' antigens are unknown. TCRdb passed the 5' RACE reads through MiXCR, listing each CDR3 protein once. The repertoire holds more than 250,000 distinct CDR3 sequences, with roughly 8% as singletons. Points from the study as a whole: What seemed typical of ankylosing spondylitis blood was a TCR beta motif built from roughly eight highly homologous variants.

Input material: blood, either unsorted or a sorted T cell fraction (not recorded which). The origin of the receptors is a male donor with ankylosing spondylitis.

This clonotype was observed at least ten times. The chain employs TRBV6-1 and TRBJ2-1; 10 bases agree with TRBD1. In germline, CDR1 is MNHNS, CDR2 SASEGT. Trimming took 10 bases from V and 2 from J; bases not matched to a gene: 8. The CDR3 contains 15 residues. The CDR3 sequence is CATLTGQGAYNEQFF. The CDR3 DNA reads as TGTGCCACTTTAACCGGACAGGGGGCCTACAATGAGCAGTTCTTC.

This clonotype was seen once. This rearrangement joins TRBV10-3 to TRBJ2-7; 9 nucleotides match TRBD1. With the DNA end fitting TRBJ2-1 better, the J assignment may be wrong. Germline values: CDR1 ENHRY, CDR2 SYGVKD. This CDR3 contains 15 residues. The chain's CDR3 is CAISDPGQGFYEQFF. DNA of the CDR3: TGTGCCATCAGTGATCCGGGACAGGGTTTCTACGAGCAGTTCTTC.

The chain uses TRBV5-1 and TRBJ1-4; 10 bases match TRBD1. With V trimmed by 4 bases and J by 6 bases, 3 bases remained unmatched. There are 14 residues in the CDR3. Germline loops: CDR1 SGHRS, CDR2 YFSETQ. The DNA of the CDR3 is TGCGCCAGCAGCCCGGGACAGGGGTATGAAAAACTGTTTTTT. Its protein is CASSPGQGYEKLFF.

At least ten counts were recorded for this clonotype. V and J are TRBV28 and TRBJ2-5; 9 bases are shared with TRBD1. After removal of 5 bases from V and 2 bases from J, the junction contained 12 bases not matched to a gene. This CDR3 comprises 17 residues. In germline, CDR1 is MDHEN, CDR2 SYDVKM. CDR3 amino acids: CASSTLLQGALQETQYF. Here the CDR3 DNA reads TGTGCCAGCAGTACATTACTACAGGGGGCGTTACAAGAGACCCAGTACTTC.